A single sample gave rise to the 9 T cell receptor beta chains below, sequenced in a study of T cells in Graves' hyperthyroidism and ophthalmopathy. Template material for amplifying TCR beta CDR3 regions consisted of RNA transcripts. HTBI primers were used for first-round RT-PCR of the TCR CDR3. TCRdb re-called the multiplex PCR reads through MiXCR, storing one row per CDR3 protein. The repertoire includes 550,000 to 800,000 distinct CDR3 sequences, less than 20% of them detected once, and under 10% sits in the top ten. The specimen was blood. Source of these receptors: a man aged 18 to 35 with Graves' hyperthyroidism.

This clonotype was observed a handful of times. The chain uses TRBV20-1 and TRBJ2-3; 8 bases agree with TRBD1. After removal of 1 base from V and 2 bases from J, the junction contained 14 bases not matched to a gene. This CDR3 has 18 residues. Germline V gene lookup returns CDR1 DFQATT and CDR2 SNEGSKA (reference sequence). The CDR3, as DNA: TGCAGTGCTAGAGTTCCAACCGACAGGGGACAACACACAGATACGCAGTATTTT. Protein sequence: CSARVPTDRGQHTDTQYF.

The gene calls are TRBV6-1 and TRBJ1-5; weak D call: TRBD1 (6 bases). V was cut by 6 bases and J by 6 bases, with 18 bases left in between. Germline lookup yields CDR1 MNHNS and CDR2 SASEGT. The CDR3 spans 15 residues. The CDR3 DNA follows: TGTGCCAGCAGAATAACAGGGAAAGGAGGTCAGCCCCAGCATTTT. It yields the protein CASRITGKGGQPQHF.

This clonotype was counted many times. The CDR3 protein is CASTGGNTEAFF. The CDR3 bases are TGTGCCAGCACCGGGGGGAACACTGAAGCTTTCTTT. The rearrangement joins TRBV28 to TRBJ1-1, with D maybe TRBD1 (5 bases). The CDR3 covers 12 residues. Germline CDR1 is MDHEN and CDR2 is SYDVKM. Trimming took 7 bases from V and 1 from J, leaving 7 bases between them.

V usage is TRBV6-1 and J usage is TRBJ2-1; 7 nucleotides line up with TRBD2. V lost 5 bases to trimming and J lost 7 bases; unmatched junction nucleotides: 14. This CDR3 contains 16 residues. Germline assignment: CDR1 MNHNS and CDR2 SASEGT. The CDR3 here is CASSRGGGVGGNEQFF. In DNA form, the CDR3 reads TGTGCCAGCAGTCGTGGTGGGGGGGTTGGGGGTAATGAGCAGTTCTTC.

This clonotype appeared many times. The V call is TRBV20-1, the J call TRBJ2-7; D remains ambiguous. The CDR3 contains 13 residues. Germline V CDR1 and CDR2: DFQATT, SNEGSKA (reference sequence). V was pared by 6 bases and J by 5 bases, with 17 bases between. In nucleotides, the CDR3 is TGCAGTGCAAAAGAGGCAGGTACCCACGAGCAGTACTTC. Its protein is CSAKEAGTHEQYF.

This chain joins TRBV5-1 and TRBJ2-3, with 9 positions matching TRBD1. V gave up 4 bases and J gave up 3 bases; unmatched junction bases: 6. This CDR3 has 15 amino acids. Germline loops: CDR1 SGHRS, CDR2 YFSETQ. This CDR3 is CASSPGQGKTDTQYF. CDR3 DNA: TGCGCCAGCAGCCCGGGACAGGGAAAGACAGATACGCAGTATTTT.

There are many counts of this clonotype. The CDR3 DNA sequence: TGCGCCAGCAGCCCGATCGACGGGTACGAGCAGTACTTC. Amino acid sequence: CASSPIDGYEQYF. This chain joins TRBV5-1 and TRBJ2-7, with D unresolved. Trimming took 4 bases from V and 4 from J, leaving 12 bases between them. Germline V CDR1 and CDR2: SGHRS, YFSETQ. The CDR3 has 13 residues.

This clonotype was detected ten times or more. CDR3 in DNA: TGTGCCAGCTCGGGCAGGGTGGATGGCTACACCTTC. Translating it yields CASSGRVDGYTF. The V gene is TRBV2, the J gene TRBJ1-2, with a weak D call TRBD1 (5 bases). This CDR3 is built from 12 residues. Germline CDR1 and CDR2: SNHLY and FYNNEI. Between the trimmed V and J ends, which lost 8 bases and 6 bases, there was a span of 13 bases.

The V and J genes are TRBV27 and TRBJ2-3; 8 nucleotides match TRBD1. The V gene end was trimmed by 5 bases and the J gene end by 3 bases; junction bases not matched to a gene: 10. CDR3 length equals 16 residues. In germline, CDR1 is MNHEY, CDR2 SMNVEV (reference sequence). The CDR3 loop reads CASSTDWGTGTDTQYF. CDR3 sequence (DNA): TGTGCCAGCAGTACAGACTGGGGGACAGGAACAGATACGCAGTATTTT.